The sequence of this T cell receptor beta chain was determined in a study of metastatic and nonmetastatic thyroid tumors. Study overall: Repertoires were compared across blood and tumor or nodule tissue from malignant and benign thyroid patients. Study-wide results and caveats: When malignant thyroid tumors were compared with benign nodules, TCR beta diversity was reportedly significantly higher in the malignant tumors. This held in both blood and tumor samples.

V lost 5 bases and J lost 5, with 19 bases in between. In germline, CDR1 is MNHEY, CDR2 SMNVEV (reference sequence). The CDR3 length is 15 residues. Patients were all untreated before their thyroid surgery. This clone is termed medium-sized. What it binds is unknown. Authors' data handling: The distant-metastasis classifier for papillary thyroid cancer was built from CDR3 differences across clinicopathological groups. MiXCR reprocessed the PCR reads for TCRdb. These V and J calls rely on TCRdb rather than the paper's analysis. Of some 17,000 clones listed, 23% are singletons. Source material: adjacent normal tissue. This clonotype was obtained from a female donor with papillary thyroid cancer or a benign thyroid nodule (not recorded which). Some clones in this sample may be carry-over from other donors' samples. V gene TRBV27 combines with J gene TRBJ2-7, with a possible D match to TRBD2 (5 bases). The CDR3 DNA sequence: TGTGCCAGCAGTCCCCAAGGCGGTCCCGGGGACGAGCAGTACTTC. Protein product: CASSPQGGPGDEQYF.